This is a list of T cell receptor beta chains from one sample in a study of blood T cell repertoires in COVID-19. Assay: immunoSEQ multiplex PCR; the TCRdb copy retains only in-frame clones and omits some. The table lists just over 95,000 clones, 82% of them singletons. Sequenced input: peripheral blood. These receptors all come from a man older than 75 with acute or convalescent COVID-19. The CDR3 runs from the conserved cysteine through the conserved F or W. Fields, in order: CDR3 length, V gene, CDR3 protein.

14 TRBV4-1 CASSQPRAKTEAFF
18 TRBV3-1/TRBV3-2 CASSHQDLELAGANEQFF
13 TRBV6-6 CASSYYSDEKLFF
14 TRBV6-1 CASSERQTVQPQHF
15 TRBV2 CASSQGAAAFYRLFF
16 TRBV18 CASSPLGAGTAYEQYF
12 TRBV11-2 CASSLGAGEQFF
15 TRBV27 CASSFQRGSNQPQHF
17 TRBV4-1 CASSQDLDRAGWAEAFF
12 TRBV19 CASSIEGQTQHF
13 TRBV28 CASSLPQGLAYTF
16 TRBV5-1 CASSLQNPSYNSPLHF
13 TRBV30 CAWSGGRNTEAFF
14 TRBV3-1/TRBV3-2 CASSPAGSHETQYF
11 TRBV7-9 CASSSVDTQYF
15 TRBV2 CASSDRGTSGNEQFF
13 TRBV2 CASSEPLEEPQHF
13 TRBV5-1 CASSLARGDEQFF
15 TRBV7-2 CATKLGRGRTGELFF
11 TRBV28 CAIREGGGYTF
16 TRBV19 CASSISAGGLGETQYF
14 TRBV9 CASSATHRDKEAFF
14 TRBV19 CASSVPGAGQPQHF
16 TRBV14 CASSQDPGGGFDEQYF
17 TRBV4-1 CASSQGGTGGSTGELFF
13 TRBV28 CASRAGRNYGYTF
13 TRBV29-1 CSVWGGTNEKLFF
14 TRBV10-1 CASSQIRGQGEAFF
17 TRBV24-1 CATSDSGQGAYQETQYF
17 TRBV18 CASSPPEIQRGNSPLHF